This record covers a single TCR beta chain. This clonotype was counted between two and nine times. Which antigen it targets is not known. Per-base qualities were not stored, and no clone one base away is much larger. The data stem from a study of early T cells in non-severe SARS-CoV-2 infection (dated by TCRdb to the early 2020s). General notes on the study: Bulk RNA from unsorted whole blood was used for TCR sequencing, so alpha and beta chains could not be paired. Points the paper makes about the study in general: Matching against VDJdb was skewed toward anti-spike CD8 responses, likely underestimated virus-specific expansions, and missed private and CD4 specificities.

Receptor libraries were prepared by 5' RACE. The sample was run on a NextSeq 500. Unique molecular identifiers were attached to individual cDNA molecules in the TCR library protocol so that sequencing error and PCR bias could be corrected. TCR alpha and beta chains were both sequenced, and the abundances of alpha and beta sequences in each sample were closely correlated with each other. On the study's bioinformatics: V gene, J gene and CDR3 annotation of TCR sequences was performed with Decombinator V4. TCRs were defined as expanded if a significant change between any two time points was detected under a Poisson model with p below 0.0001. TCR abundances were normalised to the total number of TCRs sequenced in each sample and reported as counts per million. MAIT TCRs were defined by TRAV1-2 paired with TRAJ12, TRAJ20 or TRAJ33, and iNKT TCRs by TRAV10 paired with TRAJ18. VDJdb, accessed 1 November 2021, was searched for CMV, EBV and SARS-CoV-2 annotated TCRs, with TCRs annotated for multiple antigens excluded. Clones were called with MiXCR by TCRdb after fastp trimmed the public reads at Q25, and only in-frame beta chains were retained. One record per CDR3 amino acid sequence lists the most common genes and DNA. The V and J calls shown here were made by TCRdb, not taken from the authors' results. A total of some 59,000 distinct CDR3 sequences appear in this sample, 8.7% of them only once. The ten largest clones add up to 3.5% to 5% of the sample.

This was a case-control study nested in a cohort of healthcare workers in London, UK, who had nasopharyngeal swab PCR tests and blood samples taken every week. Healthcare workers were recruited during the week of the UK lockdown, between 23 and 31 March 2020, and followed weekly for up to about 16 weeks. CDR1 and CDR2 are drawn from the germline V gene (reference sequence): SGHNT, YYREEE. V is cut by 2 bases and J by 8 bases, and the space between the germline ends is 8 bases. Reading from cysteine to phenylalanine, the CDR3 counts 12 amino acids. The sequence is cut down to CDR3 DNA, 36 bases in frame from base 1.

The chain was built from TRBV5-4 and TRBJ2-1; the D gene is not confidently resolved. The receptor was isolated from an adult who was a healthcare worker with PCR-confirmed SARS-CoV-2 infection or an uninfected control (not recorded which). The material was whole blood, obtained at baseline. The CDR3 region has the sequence CASSFPGYEQFF. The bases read TGTGCCAGCAGCTTTCCGGGTTATGAGCAGTTCTTC.